The 22 T cell receptor beta chains reported below all come from one sample, sequenced in a study of CD8+ T cells in alopecia areata. Treatment meaning: oral pan-JAK inhibitor, 5-10 mg twice daily. cDNA reverse transcribed from extracted RNA served as the sequencing template. Clones were read by immunoSEQ multiplex PCR, and TCRdb kept only the in-frame ones, dropping some. The sample lists about 210,000 clones, 50% to 60% occurring once. Here the sequenced sample was CD4+ T cells sorted from blood, taken at week 4, from a patient treated with tofacitinib. These receptors were obtained from a human donor with alopecia areata.

This clone was picked up a small number of times. This chain joins TRBV5-1 and TRBJ1-5; D gene ambiguous. This CDR3 contains 15 residues. CDR1 SGHRS and CDR2 YFSETQ come from the germline V gene. V was trimmed by 0 bases and J by 4 bases, leaving 11 bases between them. The CDR3 sequence is CASSLVGLGNQPQHF. Here the CDR3 DNA reads TGCGCCAGCAGCTTGGTGGGATTAGGGAATCAGCCCCAGCATTTT.

The V call is TRBV5-4, the J call TRBJ2-1; possible D gene TRBD1, 6 bases. The CDR3 is 15 residues long. CDR1 and CDR2 (germline): SGHNT, YYREEE (reference sequence). Trimming removed 0 bases at V and 7 bases at J, with 14 bases between. Here the CDR3 reads CASSLEGGSANEQFF. DNA of the CDR3: TGTGCCAGCAGCTTGGAAGGGGGTAGTGCGAATGAGCAGTTCTTC.

V is TRBV2 and J is TRBJ2-2, with D tentatively TRBD1 (5 bases). V was cut by 9 bases and J by 4 bases, with 9 bases left in between. Germline V gene sequence: CDR1 SNHLY, CDR2 FYNNEI. CDR3 length: 12 amino acids. Written as DNA, the CDR3 is TGTGCCAGTACAAGGGGCACCGGGGAGCTGTTTTTT. It encodes CASTRGTGELFF.

DNA of the CDR3: TGCGCCAGCAGCTTGGCGACGGGGAGAGAGACCCAGTACTTC. It encodes CASSLATGRETQYF. The chain couples TRBV5-1 to TRBJ2-5, with TRBD2 as a possible D gene (5 bases). CDR1 and CDR2 (germline): SGHRS, YFSETQ. CDR3 length equals 14 residues. Trimming cost V 0 bases and J 4 bases, with 10 bases left between them.

The V call is TRBV2, the J call TRBJ1-5; D not certain. The CDR3 has 11 residues. From germline, CDR1 is SNHLY and CDR2 FYNNEI. Deletions cut 4 bases from V and 9 bases from J, with 7 bases between. Here the CDR3 reads CASSGAGPQHF. CDR3 coding DNA: TGTGCCAGCAGTGGAGCAGGGCCCCAGCATTTT.

This clone has more than one count but fewer than ten. The chain recombines TRBV29-1 with TRBJ2-3, with D unresolved. Germline assignment: CDR1 SQVTM and CDR2 ANQGSEA. Deletions cut 4 bases from V and 2 bases from J, with 10 bases between. The CDR3 sequence is 13 residues long. Written as DNA, the CDR3 is TGCAGCGTTGCCAGGCAAGCCACAGATACGCAGTATTTT. Its translation: CSVARQATDTQYF.

In regard to this clone: Other nucleotide sequences in the sample specify the same CDR3. The chain is built from TRBV5-1 and TRBJ1-4; no clear D gene. Trimming pared 0 bases from V and 8 bases from J, leaving 8 bases between. The CDR3 totals 13 residues. CDR1 is SGHRS and CDR2 is YFSETQ in the germline V gene. CDR3: CASSLGVGEKLFF. CDR3 nucleotide sequence: TGCGCCAGCAGCTTGGGCGTGGGAGAAAAACTGTTTTTT. Based on the CDR3 plus reference TRBV5-1 and TRBJ1-4, the full variable domain is KAGVTQTPRYLIKTRGQQVTLSCSPISGHRSVSWYQQTPGQGLQFLFEYFSETQRNKGNFPGRFSGRQFSNSRSEMNVSTLELGDSALYLCASSLGVGEKLFFGSGTQLSVL.

CDR3 nucleotides: TGTGCCAGCAGCTTAGGGACAGGGCTCACCGGGGAGCTGTTTTTT. As protein: CASSLGTGLTGELFF. The rearrangement uses TRBV7-2 and TRBJ2-2; TRBD1 matches 8 bases. CDR1 and CDR2 (germline): SGHTA, FQGNSA. The CDR3 is made up of 15 amino acids. V shed 1 base, J shed 4 bases, and the junction held 2 bases outside the gene matches. Supplemented by reference TRBV7-2 and TRBJ2-2, the full variable domain reads GAGVSQSPSNKVTEKGKDVELRCDPISGHTALYWYRQSLGQGLEFLIYFQGNSAPDKSGLPSDRFSAERTGGSVSTLTIQRTQQEDSAVYLCASSLGTGLTGELFFGEGSRLTVL.

Of note for this clone: Additional DNA sequences in this sample encode the identical CDR3. The CDR3 loop is CSVGETNEKLFF. CDR3 bases: TGCAGCGTTGGGGAGACGAATGAAAAACTGTTTTTT. The rearrangement joins TRBV29-1 to TRBJ1-4; D not resolved. Germline CDR1 and CDR2: SQVTM and ANQGSEA. This CDR3 has 12 amino acids. V was shortened by 4 bases and J by 5 bases, with 8 bases between the two germline ends.

DNA of the CDR3: TGCGCCAGCAGGGCTGCAACTAATGAAAAACTGTTTTTT. Residues: CASRAATNEKLFF. V and J are TRBV5-1 and TRBJ1-4, with D uncertain. CDR1 is SGHRS and CDR2 is YFSETQ in the germline V gene. The CDR3 contains 13 residues. Trimming took 5 bases from V and 0 from J, leaving 5 bases between them.

This clone was seen a few times. The rearrangement links TRBV14 to TRBJ2-7, with D possibly being TRBD1 or TRBD2 (5 bases each). This CDR3 spans 14 amino acids. V was cut by 1 base and J by 2 bases, with 9 bases left in between. The germline CDR1 and CDR2 sequences are SGHDN and FVKESK. The CDR3 sequence: CASSQGWGPYEQYF. The CDR3 bases are TGTGCCAGCAGCCAAGGGTGGGGACCCTACGAGCAGTACTTC. Based on the CDR3 plus reference TRBV14 and TRBJ2-7, the full variable domain is EAGVTQFPSHSVIEKGQTVTLRCDPISGHDNLYWYRRVMGKEIKFLLHFVKESKQDESGMPNNRFLAERTGGTYSTLKVQPAELEDSGVYFCASSQGWGPYEQYFGPGTRLTVT.

J is TRBJ1-6 and V is TRBV15, with D perhaps TRBD1 (5 bases). Trimming removed 0 bases from V and 9 bases from J, with 12 bases in between. The CDR3 covers 15 residues. Germline CDR1 and CDR2: LNHNV and YYDKDF (reference sequence). The CDR3 loop reads CATSRDGGSGSPLHF. The CDR3 bases are TGTGCCACCAGCAGAGATGGGGGTTCGGGTTCACCCCTCCACTTT.

V usage is TRBV7-2 and J usage is TRBJ2-4; D is perhaps TRBD1 or TRBD2 (6 bases each). In germline, CDR1 is SGHTA, CDR2 FQGNSA. This CDR3 spans 16 amino acids. V lost 1 base, J lost 9 bases, and 19 bases lay in between. The CDR3 reads CASSLGGRGGVGIQYF. The CDR3 DNA reads as TGTGCCAGCAGCTTAGGAGGCAGGGGAGGAGTGGGCATTCAGTACTTC.

This chain links TRBV15 with TRBJ2-7; 7 positions agree with TRBD1. This CDR3 has 12 amino acids. In germline, CDR1 is LNHNV, CDR2 YYDKDF (reference sequence). Unmatched junction bases numbered 2, after V lost 3 bases and J lost 6 bases. The CDR3 is CATSSNRGEQYF. The CDR3 DNA is TGTGCCACCAGCAGTAACAGGGGCGAGCAGTACTTC.

The chain carries TRBV7-2 and TRBJ2-2; D gene ambiguous. V gave up 0 bases and J gave up 7 bases, with 12 bases separating them. CDR1 SGHTA and CDR2 FQGNSA come from the germline V gene. This CDR3 is built from 15 residues. The CDR3 region is CASSLAGILSGELFF. CDR3 sequence (DNA): TGTGCCAGCAGCTTAGCTGGGATTCTAAGCGGGGAGCTGTTTTTT.

This sequence joins TRBV10-3 and TRBJ1-2; no definite D call. The CDR3 spans 10 residues. Germline CDR1 ENHRY, CDR2 SYGVKD. V dropped 10 bases and J dropped 9 bases, with 12 bases sitting between them. CDR3 bases: TGTGCCACCCCCGGGGAGAGCTACACCTTC. Its translation: CATPGESYTF.

This clone was seen a single time. The chain uses TRBV30 and TRBJ1-4; 10 bases are a match to TRBD1. This CDR3 contains 15 residues. The germline CDR1 and CDR2 sequences are GTSNPN and SVGIG (reference sequence). The ends lost 4 bases at V and 5 bases at J; junction bases unmatched: 7. In DNA form, the CDR3 reads TGTGCCTGGAACCGACCGGGACAGGGGAATGAAAAACTGTTTTTT. Protein sequence: CAWNRPGQGNEKLFF.

The rearrangement uses TRBV30 and TRBJ1-4; TRBD1 agrees at 8 bases. The CDR3 has 15 residues. V lost 2 bases, J lost 4 bases, and 6 bases stayed unmatched. Germline V lookup: CDR1 GTSNPN, CDR2 SVGIG (reference sequence). The CDR3 sequence: CAWSLGTGGNEKLFF. CDR3 bases: TGTGCCTGGAGTCTCGGGACAGGCGGTAATGAAAAACTGTTTTTT. The entire variable domain, with the rest obtained from reference TRBV30 and TRBJ1-4, is as follows: SQTIHQWPATLVQPVGSPLSLECTVEGTSNPNLYWYRQAAGRGLQLLFYSVGIGQISSEVPQNLSASRPQDRQFILSSKKLLLSDSGFYLCAWSLGTGGNEKLFFGSGTQLSVL.

The V gene is TRBV7-9, the J gene TRBJ2-3, with 12 bases that match TRBD1. The CDR3 sequence is 17 residues long. The germline gives CDR1 SEHNR, CDR2 FQNEAQ (reference sequence). V trimming: 0 bases; J trimming: 11 bases; junction bases outside the gene matches: 12. CDR3: CASSLASGTGGSLKQYF. CDR3 nucleotide sequence: TGTGCCAGCAGCTTAGCTTCTGGGACAGGGGGCTCCTTGAAGCAGTATTTT.

The chain links TRBV30 to TRBJ2-6; D ambiguous. Trimming shortened V by 6 bases and J by 0 bases, and 6 bases separated the two germline ends. The CDR3 length is 13 residues. Germline CDR1 GTSNPN, CDR2 SVGIG (reference sequence). For the CDR3, the DNA is TGTGCCTGTGGAGTCTCTGGGGCCAACGTCCTGACTTTC. Its protein is CACGVSGANVLTF.

The genes are TRBV6-1 and TRBJ1-2; D may be TRBD1 (5 bases). V was shortened by 4 bases and J by 4 bases, with 16 bases between the two germline ends. Looked up from germline, CDR1 is MNHNS and CDR2 is SASEGT. The CDR3 is 15 residues long. The CDR3 protein is CASSGTTAPSYGYTF. The CDR3 DNA reads TGTGCCAGCAGTGGTACGACAGCCCCTAGCTATGGCTACACCTTC.

The chain combines TRBV30 with TRBJ2-7, with 7 bases matching TRBD1. The CDR3 length is 11 residues. V lost 5 bases and J lost 6; bases outside the gene matches: 4. Germline assignment: CDR1 GTSNPN and CDR2 SVGIG (reference sequence). The CDR3 loop reads CAWATGTEQYF. CDR3 coding DNA: TGTGCCTGGGCGACAGGGACCGAGCAGTACTTC. Full variable domain (remainder filled in from reference TRBV30 and TRBJ2-7): SQTIHQWPATLVQPVGSPLSLECTVEGTSNPNLYWYRQAAGRGLQLLFYSVGIGQISSEVPQNLSASRPQDRQFILSSKKLLLSDSGFYLCAWATGTEQYFGPGTRLTVT.